The 21 T cell receptor beta chains in this list originate from one sample, sequenced in a study of T cells in localized non-small cell lung cancer. Sequencing was performed with immunoSEQ multiplex PCR; in TCRdb, only in-frame clones are kept and a portion is missing. The sample lists 15,000 or so clones, approximately 84% seen once, with 3.5% to 5% in the top ten. The material was peripheral blood, obtained before any cancer treatment. The receptor set was obtained from a female donor older than 55 with stage I squamous cell lung carcinoma.

The chain combines TRBV11-2 with TRBJ2-7, with D possibly matching TRBD2 (5 bases). Trimming stripped 4 bases from V and 4 bases from J, with 8 bases between. CDR3 length: 12 residues. Germline CDR1 is SGHAT and CDR2 is FQNNGV. The chain's CDR3 is CASSWWEYEQYF. The CDR3 nucleotides are TGTGCCAGCAGCTGGTGGGAGTACGAGCAGTACTTC.

This chain joins TRBV5-4 and TRBJ1-3, with D unclear. The CDR3 spans 14 residues. Germline-derived CDR1 and CDR2 are SGHNT and YYREEE (reference sequence). V lost 0 bases and J lost 3, with 7 bases in between. CDR3 nucleotide sequence: TGTGCCAGCAGCTTGGGGGCCCATGGAAACACCATATATTTT. Protein: CASSLGAHGNTIYF.

The chain couples TRBV4-3 to TRBJ2-5; no clear D gene. Germline values: CDR1 LGHNA, CDR2 YSLEER. The CDR3 has 14 residues. The V and J ends lost 4 bases and 4 bases respectively, with 13 bases between them. Here the CDR3 DNA reads TGCGCCAGCAGCCTATTTCCTACCGGAGAGACCCAGTACTTC. The encoded protein is CASSLFPTGETQYF.

The chain joins TRBV4-1 to TRBJ1-3; 10 bases fit TRBD1. Germline V gene sequence: CDR1 MGHRA, CDR2 YSYEKL. The ends lost 3 bases at V and 7 bases at J; junction bases unmatched: 9. The CDR3 is 16 residues long. The CDR3 DNA sequence: TGCGCCAGCAGCCATGTTATCCGGGACAGGGGCAACACCATATATTTT. Its translation is CASSHVIRDRGNTIYF.

The V gene is TRBV6-5, the J gene TRBJ2-2; D may match TRBD1 or TRBD2 (5 bases each). The V gene lost 6 bases and the J gene lost 6 bases, with 11 bases spanning the gap. The germline gives CDR1 MNHEY, CDR2 SVGAGI. The length of the CDR3 is 13 residues. DNA for the CDR3: TGTGCCAGCAGCTCGGTGGGGGCCGGGGAGCTGTTTTTT. It yields the protein CASSSVGAGELFF.

V is TRBV6-5 and J is TRBJ1-2, with D perhaps matching TRBD1 (5 bases). The CDR3 covers 16 residues. The ends were cut back, 0 bases at V and 0 bases at J, with 11 bases in the middle. Germline values: CDR1 MNHEY, CDR2 SVGAGI. The CDR3: CASSYSSGGSNYGYTF. In DNA, the CDR3 is TGTGCCAGCAGTTACTCGAGCGGGGGGTCTAACTATGGCTACACCTTC.

The J gene is TRBJ1-4, the V gene TRBV7-9, with 8 bases that match TRBD1. V lost 6 bases to trimming and J lost 7 bases; unmatched junction nucleotides: 10. Germline CDR1 reads SEHNR; CDR2 reads FQNEAQ (reference sequence). The CDR3 extends over 15 amino acids. The CDR3 reads CASSFGQGRGEKLFF. The CDR3 nucleotides read TGTGCCAGCAGTTTCGGACAGGGACGAGGTGAAAAACTGTTTTTT.

The DNA of the CDR3 is TGTGCCAGCAGGAGGACAGGGAACACAGATACGCAGTATTTT. Amino acid sequence: CASRRTGNTDTQYF. V usage is TRBV6-1 and J usage is TRBJ2-3, with 8 positions matching TRBD1. This CDR3 has 14 residues. With V trimmed by 6 bases and J by 2 bases, 4 bases remained unmatched. Germline CDR1 and CDR2: MNHNS and SASEGT.

V gene TRBV6-6 combines with J gene TRBJ2-7; 10 positions match TRBD1. V lost 5 bases, J lost 9 bases, and 4 bases stayed unmatched. The CDR3 loop spans 12 amino acids. Germline CDR1 and CDR2: MNHNY and SVGAGI (reference sequence). The CDR3: CASSPGQGRQYF. As DNA, the CDR3 is TGTGCCAGCAGTCCGGGACAGGGGCGGCAGTACTTC.

The V call is TRBV5-1, the J call TRBJ1-1; unclear D gene. The germline V and J ends were trimmed by 3 bases and 9 bases, with 12 bases remaining between them. In germline, CDR1 is SGHRS, CDR2 YFSETQ. The CDR3 consists of 12 residues. Here the CDR3 DNA reads TGCGCCAGCAGCTCGGACGGCGCGCAAGCTTTCTTT. Residues: CASSSDGAQAFF.

The V call is TRBV4-1, the J call TRBJ2-7, with TRBD1 matching over 10 bases. V trimming: 1 base; J trimming: 6 bases; junction bases outside the gene matches: 9. From germline, CDR1 is MGHRA and CDR2 YSYEKL. The length of the CDR3 is 16 residues. DNA of the CDR3: TGCGCCAGCAGCCAAGCGATGGGACAGGGGTATAGCGAGCAGTACTTC. It yields the protein CASSQAMGQGYSEQYF.

The V gene is TRBV18, the J gene TRBJ2-2, with 10 bases matching TRBD2. Germline loops: CDR1 KGHSH, CDR2 LQKENI. After removal of 0 bases from V and 5 bases from J, the junction contained 3 bases not matched to a gene. The length of the CDR3 is 16 residues. The DNA for the CDR3 is TGTGCCAGCTCACCACCGGCTAGCGGGGGAACCGGGGAGCTGTTTTTT. Translation gives CASSPPASGGTGELFF.

The gene calls are TRBV15 and TRBJ1-2; the D gene is possibly TRBD1 (6 bases). The CDR3 contains 14 residues. Germline assignment: CDR1 LNHNV and CDR2 YYDKDF (reference sequence). Trimming removed 0 bases from V and 8 bases from J, with 13 bases in between. The DNA of the CDR3 is TGTGCCACCAGCAGAGATAGGGCAGGGGAAGGCTACACCTTC. This gives the protein CATSRDRAGEGYTF.

The chain is built from TRBV4-2 and TRBJ1-1; 7 bases match TRBD1. Germline assignment: CDR1 LGHNA and CDR2 YNFKEQ. CDR3 length: 14 residues. After removal of 5 bases from V and 4 bases from J, the junction contained 7 bases not matched to a gene. The CDR3 spells CASSSYDRATEAFF. The CDR3 nucleotides read TGTGCCAGCAGCTCATATGACAGGGCCACTGAAGCTTTCTTT.

J is TRBJ2-1 and V is TRBV27; a weak D match, TRBD2 (7 bases). The germline V and J ends were trimmed by 5 bases and 4 bases, with 24 bases remaining between them. This CDR3 spans 18 amino acids. Germline V gene lookup returns CDR1 MNHEY and CDR2 SMNVEV (reference sequence). This CDR3 reads CASSPVWGGPPMYNEQFF. For the CDR3, the DNA is TGTGCCAGCAGTCCCGTCTGGGGGGGGCCGCCGATGTACAATGAGCAGTTCTTC.

The rearrangement uses TRBV9 and TRBJ2-7, with 9 nucleotides matching TRBD1. The CDR3 spans 15 residues. Germline V gene sequence: CDR1 SGDLS, CDR2 YYNGEE. V shed 0 bases and J 2 bases; nucleotides not matched to a gene: 3. As DNA, the CDR3 is TGTGCCAGCAGCGTAGGGACAGGGGCCGCCTACGAGCAGTACTTC. Residues: CASSVGTGAAYEQYF.

The V and J genes are TRBV2 and TRBJ1-4; D is unclear. Trimming shortened V by 7 bases and J by 5 bases, and 14 bases separated the two germline ends. There are 14 residues in the CDR3. Germline V gene data show CDR1 as SNHLY and CDR2 as FYNNEI. The CDR3 DNA is TGTGCCAGCATCCTGAGCTCAGCGAATGAAAAACTGTTTTTT. This codes for CASILSSANEKLFF.

CDR3 in amino acids: CASSEAAGKETQYF. The DNA for the CDR3 is TGTGCCAGCAGTGAAGCAGCGGGGAAAGAGACCCAGTACTTC. The chain joins TRBV2 to TRBJ2-5, with TRBD2 identical over 7 bases. The V and J ends lost 0 bases and 3 bases, in that order; junction bases with no gene match: 1. The CDR3 loop spans 14 amino acids. Germline assignment: CDR1 SNHLY and CDR2 FYNNEI.

The chain has TRBV5-1 and TRBJ2-1; TRBD2 agrees at 13 bases. The CDR3 loop spans 16 amino acids. CDR1 is SGHRS, CDR2 YFSETQ, per germline. Unmatched junction bases numbered 10, after V lost 5 bases and J lost 8 bases. The CDR3 is CASRMGLAGPLDEQFF. CDR3 nucleotides: TGCGCCAGCAGGATGGGACTAGCGGGGCCGCTGGATGAGCAGTTCTTC.

The genes are TRBV7-3 and TRBJ2-1; 11 bases match TRBD2. Germline V CDR1 and CDR2: SGHTA, FQGTGA. Unmatched junction bases numbered 4, after V lost 3 bases and J lost 6 bases. There are 15 residues in the CDR3. The CDR3 loop is CASSFLAGGINEQFF. The CDR3 DNA reads TGTGCCAGCAGCTTTTTAGCGGGGGGGATCAATGAGCAGTTCTTC.

The chain has TRBV6-4 and TRBJ2-1, with 9 bases identical to TRBD1. J gave up 3 bases and V 0 bases, and 0 bases lay outside the gene matches. The CDR3 has 15 residues. Germline V gives CDR1 MRHNA, CDR2 SNTAGT. The CDR3: CASSDSDRGYNEQFF. The CDR3 coding sequence is TGTGCCAGCAGTGACTCGGACAGGGGCTACAATGAGCAGTTCTTC.